Listed below are T cell receptor beta chains from one sample, sequenced in a study of control samples from healthy donors and cancer patients. Sequenced by immunoSEQ multiplex PCR; TCRdb stores in-frame clones only, minus some. Among about 98,000 clones, 92% were seen once, and the ten largest hold over 2%. The specimen was blood. The receptors shown here come from a woman between 18 and 29 years old in good health. CDR3s include the opening cysteine and the closing phenylalanine or tryptophan. A D gene is named only where the DNA matches it firmly.

TRBV20-1	-	TRBJ2-1	CSAGNNEQFF
TRBV7-8	TRBD1	TRBJ1-2	CASSFIGTGGGYGYTF
TRBV4-3	-	TRBJ1-6	CASSQEGGAPLHF
TRBV10-2	TRBD1	TRBJ1-1	CASSAGTGGTEAFF
TRBV19	-	TRBJ2-5	CASSPRLVSWETQYF
TRBV4-3	TRBD2	TRBJ2-2	CASSPGLAVTGELFF
TRBV11-2	-	TRBJ2-7	CASSYSGSREQYF
TRBV18	-	TRBJ1-5	CASSPFAGNQPQHF
TRBV7-9	-	TRBJ1-2	CASSGEGRAYGYTF
TRBV30	-	TRBJ2-7	CAWSVWARPSYEQYF
TRBV9	-	TRBJ1-1	CASSVIRRGRTEAFF
TRBV28	-	TRBJ2-7	CASESGDRAYEQYF
TRBV19	-	TRBJ1-5	CASSMYRESNQPQHF